Listed here is a single T cell receptor beta chain. This entry belongs to a study of shared T cell receptors in the human thymus. This table comes from immunoSEQ multiplex PCR, and its TCRdb copy is limited to in-frame clones, with some not included. The sample consists of about 730,000 clones, 70% to 90% of them appearing once. The CDR3 is 17 residues long. The V gene lost 1 base and the J gene lost 6 bases, with 18 bases spanning the gap. Germline V lookup: CDR1 SGHAT, CDR2 FQNNGV. Another study also made use of these data, one on human thymus T cells. That study reports: Resections from corrective heart surgery supplied the thymus tissue. Across thymic and blood repertoires, the usage of V and J genes appeared to be biased. Related studies noted strongly shared thymic repertoires across unrelated people.

Specimen: thymocytes. The genes are TRBV11-2 and TRBJ2-2, with a weak D call TRBD1 (5 bases). The sequence was collected from a girl under two years old with a congenital heart defect. The CDR3 loop reads CASSLVPSSEGAGELFF. In DNA form, the CDR3 reads TGTGCCAGCAGCTTAGTTCCCTCATCCGAAGGGGCCGGGGAGCTGTTTTTT.